Presented here are 14 T cell receptor beta chains from one specimen sequenced in a study of cytomegalovirus exposure and HLA in healthy donors. PCR employed 60 Vbeta and 13 Jbeta primers. Assay: immunoSEQ multiplex PCR; the TCRdb copy retains only in-frame clones and omits some. The sample carries 150,000 to 250,000 clones, roughly 85% recorded once. Sequences were obtained from PBMCs. The origin of the receptors is a woman aged 45-60 years in good health and CMV-seronegative.

The V call is TRBV9, the J call TRBJ2-5, with 15 bases aligning to TRBD2. The J call may be mistaken, given a closer DNA end match to TRBJ2-7. CDR1 is SGDLS and CDR2 is YYNGEE in the germline V gene. This CDR3 is built from 18 residues. The CDR3 DNA is TGTGCCAGCAGCGCCCGGACTAGCGGGAGGGCCCCTTTGTACGAGCAGTACTTC. Translated, it gives CASSARTSGRAPLYEQYF.

V and J are TRBV4-1 and TRBJ2-1, with a tentative D call TRBD2 (5 bases). This CDR3 is 17 amino acids long. Germline assignment: CDR1 MGHRA and CDR2 YSYEKL. Trimming removed 1 base from V and 0 bases from J, with 13 bases in between. CDR3 bases: TGCGCCAGCAGCCAAGTTTCCGGGGATCTCTCCTACAATGAGCAGTTCTTC. This sequence encodes CASSQVSGDLSYNEQFF.

This chain joins TRBV5-6 and TRBJ1-1; a weak D match, TRBD1 (5 bases). CDR1 is SGHDT and CDR2 is YYEEEE in the germline V gene. This CDR3 region has 14 residues. V lost 7 bases to trimming and J lost 3 bases, with 16 bases between them. The CDR3 DNA is TGTGCCAGCCATCCTCCCGACAGATACACTGAAGCTTTCTTT. Residues: CASHPPDRYTEAFF.

The chain links TRBV6-1 to TRBJ1-4, with 7 bases that match TRBD1. J gave up 11 bases and V 4 bases, and 16 bases lay outside the gene matches. The germline CDR1 and CDR2 sequences are MNHNS and SASEGT. CDR3 length: 16 residues. In DNA, the CDR3 is TGTGCCAGCAGTGGGGAACTCCCAAGGAGGGGGCGTAAACTGTTTTTT. This translates into CASSGELPRRGRKLFF.

The chain recombines TRBV19 with TRBJ2-7, with 10 bases fitting TRBD2. The germline CDR1 and CDR2 sequences are LNHDA and SQIVND (reference sequence). There are 16 residues in the CDR3. The trim removed 2 bases at V and 2 bases at J, leaving 6 bases unmatched. CDR3 sequence: CASSIRASGGPYEQYF. The CDR3 bases are TGTGCCAGTAGTATAAGAGCTAGCGGGGGCCCCTACGAGCAGTACTTC.

The V and J genes are TRBV30 and TRBJ2-1; TRBD2 might be the D (5 bases). Germline CDR1 GTSNPN, CDR2 SVGIG (reference sequence). The V and J ends lost 3 bases and 0 bases respectively, with 12 bases between them. The CDR3 sequence is 15 residues long. The CDR3 nucleotides read TGTGCCTGGAGCGTGGGAGCATACTCCTACAATGAGCAGTTCTTC. It yields the protein CAWSVGAYSYNEQFF. The full variable domain, its missing parts supplied by reference TRBV30 and TRBJ2-1, is SQTIHQWPATLVQPVGSPLSLECTVEGTSNPNLYWYRQAAGRGLQLLFYSVGIGQISSEVPQNLSASRPQDRQFILSSKKLLLSDSGFYLCAWSVGAYSYNEQFFGPGTRLTVL.

This sequence joins TRBV5-4 and TRBJ2-1; perhaps TRBD2 as D (6 bases). The CDR3 is 17 amino acids. Germline V gene lookup returns CDR1 SGHNT and CDR2 YYREEE (reference sequence). Trimming removed 2 bases at V and 0 bases at J, with 15 bases between. DNA of the CDR3: TGTGCCAGCAGCTTTAATGTCGGGAGAGACTCCTACAATGAGCAGTTCTTC. It specifies CASSFNVGRDSYNEQFF.

Comment on this clone: This same CDR3 is encoded by further DNA sequences in the sample. The rearrangement uses TRBV28 and TRBJ1-5, with 7 positions matching TRBD1. The V gene end was trimmed by 1 base and the J gene end by 7 bases; junction bases not matched to a gene: 4. This CDR3 has 14 residues. Germline V gene lookup returns CDR1 MDHEN and CDR2 SYDVKM. The CDR3 coding sequence is TGTGCCAGCAGTTTATACAGGGGAAGACAGCCCCAGCATTTT. This sequence encodes CASSLYRGRQPQHF.

The DNA of the CDR3 is TGTGCCAGCAGTTTGCGACTAGCGGGAGAATTGGACATTCAGTACTTC. As protein: CASSLRLAGELDIQYF. This sequence joins TRBV27 and TRBJ2-4, with TRBD2 matching over 12 bases. V trimming: 3 bases; J trimming: 8 bases; junction bases outside the gene matches: 8. The CDR3 sequence is 16 residues long. CDR1 is MNHEY and CDR2 is SMNVEV in the germline V gene (reference sequence).

This clone came up a few times. The chain uses TRBV27 and TRBJ2-3; weak D call: TRBD1 (6 bases). CDR1 is MNHEY, CDR2 SMNVEV, per germline (reference sequence). The CDR3 consists of 16 residues. V lost 3 bases to trimming and J lost 3 bases, with 16 bases between them. In DNA form, the CDR3 reads TGTGCCAGCAGTTTTTCCTGGGGGCAAATTACAGATACGCAGTATTTT. It codes for CASSFSWGQITDTQYF.

The rearrangement links TRBV19 to TRBJ2-3; TRBD2 matches 8 bases. Germline CDR1 is LNHDA and CDR2 is SQIVND (reference sequence). The CDR3 has 16 residues. V was pared by 7 bases and J by 6 bases, with 15 bases of the junction left unmatched. CDR3 DNA: TGTGCCAGTACCAATTATCTAGCGGGCGAAGCGGATACGCAGTATTTT. Translating it yields CASTNYLAGEADTQYF.

The chain carries TRBV4-3 and TRBJ1-4; 10 nucleotides match TRBD1. Germline loops: CDR1 LGHNA, CDR2 YSLEER. With V trimmed by 3 bases and J by 5 bases, 3 bases remained unmatched. The length of the CDR3 is 15 residues. The CDR3: CASSHRGQGNEKLFF. Here the CDR3 DNA reads TGCGCCAGCAGCCATCGGGGACAGGGGAATGAAAAACTGTTTTTT.

The rearrangement uses TRBV2 and TRBJ1-1, with a tentative D call TRBD1 (5 bases). Germline CDR1 reads SNHLY; CDR2 reads FYNNEI. The CDR3 covers 12 residues. V dropped 7 bases and J dropped 2 bases, with 8 bases sitting between them. In DNA form, the CDR3 reads TGTGCCAGCAAGGGGTTTAACACTGAAGCTTTCTTT. Protein product: CASKGFNTEAFF.

The chain combines TRBV30 with TRBJ2-5; D is perhaps TRBD2 (6 bases). The tail of the sequence fits TRBJ2-7 better, so the J call may be wrong. The CDR3 has 14 residues. Germline V gene data show CDR1 as GTSNPN and CDR2 as SVGIG (reference sequence). As DNA, the CDR3 is TGTGCCTGGAGTGTAACTAGCTCCTCCTACGAGCAGTACTTC. This encodes CAWSVTSSSYEQYF.